This entry features one T cell receptor (delta chain) sequence. TCRdb re-processed the RT-PCR reads via CATT. The data contain 4,500 to 5,500 delta-chain clones, around 8.9% of them seen just once; the ten biggest clones take up 13%. The data derive from a study of gamma-delta T cells after stem cell transplantation. The germline CDR1 and CDR2 sequences are GEAIGNYY and EKD. The CDR3 loop spans 15 amino acids. V was shortened by 0 bases and J by 2 bases, with 15 bases between the two germline ends. The TCR comes from a human donor. It is not recorded whose cells these are; they may come from a transplant donor. The rearrangement joins TRDV2 to TRDJ4; D is uncertain. The sequencing input was gamma-delta T cells. This CDR3 reads CACDTGLTNIRPLIF. The CDR3 bases are TGTGCCTGTGACACCGGCCTAACTAATATAAGACCCCTGATCTTT.